Sequencing of this T cell receptor beta chain was carried out in a study of multiple sclerosis patients with progressive multifocal leukoencephalopathy. Per the germline V gene, CDR1 is SGHRS and CDR2 is YFSETQ. This CDR3 is built from 16 residues. After removal of 1 base from V and 4 bases from J, the junction contained 10 bases not matched to a gene. The time point here: before natalizumab initiation. This was a survey-level run. Clones were sequenced by immunoSEQ multiplex PCR, and TCRdb holds only the in-frame ones, with some missing. This sample has tens of thousands of clones; 88% occur once, and the top ten carry approximately 1%.

The clonotype comes from a human donor with multiple sclerosis. The specimen was PBMCs. V is TRBV5-1 and J is TRBJ1-1, with 7 bases aligning to TRBD1. The CDR3 spells CASSLFTGDSATEAFF. The CDR3 DNA reads TGCGCCAGCAGCTTGTTCACAGGGGATTCGGCCACTGAAGCTTTCTTT.